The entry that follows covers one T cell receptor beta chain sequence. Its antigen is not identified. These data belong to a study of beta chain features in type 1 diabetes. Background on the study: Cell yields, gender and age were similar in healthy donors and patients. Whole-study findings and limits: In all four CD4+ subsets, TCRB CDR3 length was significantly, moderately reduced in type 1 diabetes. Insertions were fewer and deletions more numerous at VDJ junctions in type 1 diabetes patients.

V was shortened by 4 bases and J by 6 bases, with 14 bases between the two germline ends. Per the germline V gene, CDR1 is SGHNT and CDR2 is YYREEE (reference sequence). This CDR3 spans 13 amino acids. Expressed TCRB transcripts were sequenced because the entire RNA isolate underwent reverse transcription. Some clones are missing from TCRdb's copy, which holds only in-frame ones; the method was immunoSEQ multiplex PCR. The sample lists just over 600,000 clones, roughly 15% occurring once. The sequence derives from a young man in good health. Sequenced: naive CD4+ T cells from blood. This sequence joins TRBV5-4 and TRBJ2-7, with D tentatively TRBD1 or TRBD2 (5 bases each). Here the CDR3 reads CASSVGTLFEQYF. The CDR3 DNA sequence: TGTGCCAGCAGCGTCGGGACCCTCTTCGAGCAGTACTTC.